The sequence of this T cell receptor (beta chain) was determined in a study of cytomegalovirus exposure and HLA in healthy donors. Turning to the study itself: A prior study identified 110 million or so unique TCR beta sequences from roughly 180 million T cells. Early release data held 80 million to 100 million unique TCRs from HLA-typed donors. General observations from the study: In a later analysis, HLA-associated TCR beta chains were more clonally expanded than equally common others. In the analysis, some V segments, TRBV6-2 and TRBV6-3 included, were excluded as indistinguishable.

Per germline, CDR1 WSHSY and CDR2 SAAADI. The CDR3 spans 14 residues. V was cut by 8 bases and J by 4 bases, with 15 bases left in between. PCR involved 60 Vbeta and 13 Jbeta primers. Produced via immunoSEQ multiplex PCR; TCRdb's table is partial and in-frame only. The sample has about 72,000 clones; approximately 80% are singletons. In this sample, this clone turned up a few times. The target antigen is unknown. This sequence originates from a man in his forties in good health and CMV-seronegative. The sample comprised PBMCs. The chain is built from TRBV10-2 and TRBJ1-5; D is possibly TRBD1 (6 bases). In nucleotides, the CDR3 is TGCGCCAGCGAGGCAGGGGATGGGAATCAGCCCCAGCATTTT. Encoded protein: CASEAGDGNQPQHF.